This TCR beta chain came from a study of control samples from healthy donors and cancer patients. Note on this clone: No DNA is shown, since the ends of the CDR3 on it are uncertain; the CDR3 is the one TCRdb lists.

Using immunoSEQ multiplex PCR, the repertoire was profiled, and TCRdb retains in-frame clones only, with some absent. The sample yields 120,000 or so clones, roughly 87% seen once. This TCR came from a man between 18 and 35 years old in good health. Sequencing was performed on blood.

CDR3 loop: CASSKVGQGAGNQPQHF. The chain has TRBV21-1 and TRBJ1-5; the tabulated D call, TRBD1, remains unverified against the DNA. TRBV21-1 is a known pseudogene. The length of the CDR3 is 17 amino acids, counting both ends.